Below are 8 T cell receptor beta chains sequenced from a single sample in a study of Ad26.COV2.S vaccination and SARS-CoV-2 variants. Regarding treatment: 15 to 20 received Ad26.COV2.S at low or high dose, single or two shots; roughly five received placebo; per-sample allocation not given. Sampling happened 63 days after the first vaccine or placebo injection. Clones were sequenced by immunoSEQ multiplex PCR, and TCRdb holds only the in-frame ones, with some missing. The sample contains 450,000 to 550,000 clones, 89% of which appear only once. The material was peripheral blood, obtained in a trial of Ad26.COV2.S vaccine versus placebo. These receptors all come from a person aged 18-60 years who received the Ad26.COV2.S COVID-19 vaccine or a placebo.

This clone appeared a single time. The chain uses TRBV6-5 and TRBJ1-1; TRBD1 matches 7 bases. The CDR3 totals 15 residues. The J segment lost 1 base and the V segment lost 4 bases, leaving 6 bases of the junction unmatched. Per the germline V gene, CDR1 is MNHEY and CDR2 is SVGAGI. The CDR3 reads CASSFLQGGNTEAFF. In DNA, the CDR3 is TGTGCCAGCAGTTTTCTGCAGGGGGGGAACACTGAAGCTTTCTTT.

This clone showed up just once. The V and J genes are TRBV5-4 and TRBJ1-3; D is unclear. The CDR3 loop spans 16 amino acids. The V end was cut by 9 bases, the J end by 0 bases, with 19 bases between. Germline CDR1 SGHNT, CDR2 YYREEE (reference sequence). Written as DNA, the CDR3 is TGTGCCACCACGGGCGGAGAGACCGACTCTGGAAACACCATATATTTT. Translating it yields CATTGGETDSGNTIYF.

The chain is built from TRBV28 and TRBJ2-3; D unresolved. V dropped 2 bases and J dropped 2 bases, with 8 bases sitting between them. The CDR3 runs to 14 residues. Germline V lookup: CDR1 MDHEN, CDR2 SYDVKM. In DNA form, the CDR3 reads TGTGCCAGCAGTTTAGGGCCCCTCACAGATACGCAGTATTTT. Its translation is CASSLGPLTDTQYF.

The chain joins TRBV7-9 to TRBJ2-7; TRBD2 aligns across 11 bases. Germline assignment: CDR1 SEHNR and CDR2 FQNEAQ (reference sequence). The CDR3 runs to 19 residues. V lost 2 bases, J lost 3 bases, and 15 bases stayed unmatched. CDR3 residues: CASSLSGGSGRASIYEQYF. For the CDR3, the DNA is TGTGCCAGCAGCTTAAGTGGTGGTAGCGGGAGGGCTTCGATCTACGAGCAGTACTTC.

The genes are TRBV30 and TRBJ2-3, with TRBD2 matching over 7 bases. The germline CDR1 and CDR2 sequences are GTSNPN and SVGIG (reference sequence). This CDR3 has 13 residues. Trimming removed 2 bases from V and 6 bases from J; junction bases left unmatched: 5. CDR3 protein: CAWSPGLYDTQYF. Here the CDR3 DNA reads TGTGCCTGGAGTCCGGGACTATATGATACGCAGTATTTT. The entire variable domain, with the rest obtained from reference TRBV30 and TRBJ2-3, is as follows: SQTIHQWPATLVQPVGSPLSLECTVEGTSNPNLYWYRQAAGRGLQLLFYSVGIGQISSEVPQNLSASRPQDRQFILSSKKLLLSDSGFYLCAWSPGLYDTQYFGPGTRLTVL.

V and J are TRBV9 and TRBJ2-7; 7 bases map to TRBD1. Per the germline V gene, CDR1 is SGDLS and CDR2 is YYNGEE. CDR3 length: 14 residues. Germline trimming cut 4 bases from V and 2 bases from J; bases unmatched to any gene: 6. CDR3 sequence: CASSLRQGPYEQYF. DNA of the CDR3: TGTGCCAGCAGCCTACGACAGGGTCCCTACGAGCAGTACTTC.

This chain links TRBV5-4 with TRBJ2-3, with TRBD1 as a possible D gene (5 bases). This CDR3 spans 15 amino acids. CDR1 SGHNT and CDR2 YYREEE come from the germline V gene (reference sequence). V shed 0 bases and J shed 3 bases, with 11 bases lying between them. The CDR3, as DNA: TGTGCCAGCAGCTTGGACAGGATTTTAACAGATACGCAGTATTTT. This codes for CASSLDRILTDTQYF.

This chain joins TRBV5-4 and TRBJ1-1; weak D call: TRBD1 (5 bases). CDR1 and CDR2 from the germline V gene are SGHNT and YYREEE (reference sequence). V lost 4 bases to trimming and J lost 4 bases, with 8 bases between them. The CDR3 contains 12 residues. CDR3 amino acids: CASSPGTTEAFF. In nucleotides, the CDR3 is TGTGCCAGCAGCCCCGGGACCACTGAAGCTTTCTTT.